Shown below are 22 T cell receptor beta chains from a single sample sequenced in a study of shared clonotypes between healthy human individuals. The assay was immunoSEQ multiplex PCR, and TCRdb's table has in-frame clones only and misses some. This sample has roughly 850,000 clones, with approximately 96% found just once. It was CD45RO-negative cells, positively selected for CCR7, that made up naive CD8 cells, with terminally differentiated effector memory CD45RA+ cells excluded. Sequenced sample: naive CD8+ T cells sorted from blood. The receptor set was obtained from a man aged 30-40 years in good health.

The V call is TRBV11-2, the J call TRBJ2-1, with D possibly being TRBD1 or TRBD2 (5 bases each). Germline CDR1 reads SGHAT; CDR2 reads FQNNGV. This CDR3 is built from 13 residues. The V end lost 1 base, the J end lost 7 bases, and 8 bases lay between the germline ends. CDR3 in DNA: TGTGCCAGCAGCTTAGGTTGGGGGAATGAGCAGTTCTTC. Translating it yields CASSLGWGNEQFF.

The chain employs TRBV6-1 and TRBJ2-7; 9 nucleotides match TRBD2. Germline V gene sequence: CDR1 MNHNS, CDR2 SASEGT. There are 12 residues in the CDR3. The junction had 5 bases not matched to a gene; V was cut back by 10 bases and J by 4 bases. CDR3 DNA: TGTGCCATTAGCGGGAGTGGGTACGAGCAGTACTTC. It encodes CAISGSGYEQYF.

This clone was seen once. The V gene is TRBV19, the J gene TRBJ2-2, with 8 bases that match TRBD1. J lost 6 bases, V lost 1 base, and 13 bases had no gene match. This CDR3 spans 18 amino acids. Germline V gene data show CDR1 as LNHDA and CDR2 as SQIVND (reference sequence). The CDR3 is CASSIGSADRARPGELFF. CDR3 DNA sequence: TGTGCCAGTAGTATAGGGTCGGCGGACAGGGCTCGTCCCGGGGAGCTGTTTTTT.

The J gene is TRBJ1-5, the V gene TRBV28; D gene uncertain. CDR1 is MDHEN, CDR2 SYDVKM, per germline. Trimming stripped 8 bases from V and 0 bases from J, with 11 bases between. The CDR3 is made up of 14 amino acids. The CDR3 coding sequence is TGTGCCAGCCGCAGGCTGGTTAGCAATCAGCCCCAGCATTTT. Translated, it gives CASRRLVSNQPQHF.

The V gene is TRBV11-2, the J gene TRBJ1-2; TRBD1 matches at 9 bases. The CDR3 runs to 12 residues. Germline CDR1 is SGHAT and CDR2 is FQNNGV. V lost 6 bases, J lost 10 bases, and 6 bases stayed unmatched. The CDR3, as DNA: TGTGCCAGCAGACAGGGGGCGATGGACTACACCTTC. Translated, it gives CASRQGAMDYTF.

The chain joins TRBV5-1 to TRBJ2-7; D uncertain. Germline V lookup: CDR1 SGHRS, CDR2 YFSETQ. CDR3 size: 13 residues. Trimming removed 1 base from V and 1 base from J, with 6 bases in between. CDR3 DNA sequence: TGCGCCAGCAGCTTGCGGCCTTCCTACGAGCAGTACTTC. Amino acid sequence: CASSLRPSYEQYF.

The V gene is TRBV2, the J gene TRBJ2-3; TRBD2 aligns across 7 bases. CDR1 SNHLY and CDR2 FYNNEI come from the germline V gene. V shed 3 bases and J 2 bases; nucleotides not matched to a gene: 14. CDR3 length: 18 residues. CDR3 region: CASSDLIGASGFTDTQYF. DNA of the CDR3: TGTGCCAGCAGTGATCTTATAGGGGCTAGCGGATTCACAGATACGCAGTATTTT.

J is TRBJ2-1 and V is TRBV2; D uncertain. Germline V gene sequence: CDR1 SNHLY, CDR2 FYNNEI. The CDR3 has 13 amino acids. V dropped 6 bases and J dropped 8 bases, with 14 bases sitting between them. The CDR3: CASRVPPSDEQFF. The CDR3 DNA is TGTGCCAGCAGGGTTCCACCCTCTGATGAGCAGTTCTTC.

The chain employs TRBV2 and TRBJ2-5, with TRBD2 matching 9 bases. This CDR3 has 15 amino acids. CDR1 and CDR2 (germline): SNHLY, FYNNEI. V was pared by 6 bases and J by 5 bases, with 10 bases of the junction left unmatched. CDR3 DNA: TGTGCCAGCAGCACTACTAGCGGGCTGGGGGAGACCCAGTACTTC. Translating it yields CASSTTSGLGETQYF.

The V call is TRBV10-1, the J call TRBJ2-7; D uncertain. Germline V lookup: CDR1 WNHNN, CDR2 SYGVQD (reference sequence). V was cut by 3 bases and J by 3 bases, with 9 bases left in between. This CDR3 has 13 amino acids. Here the CDR3 DNA reads TGCGCCAGCAGTGAAATAGGTGTCTACGAGCAGTACTTC. It encodes CASSEIGVYEQYF.

This clone was found once. A much larger clone lies a single base off, so this may be a read error. V usage is TRBV19 and J usage is TRBJ1-1; no definite D call. Trimming shortened V by 5 bases and J by 1 base, and 5 bases separated the two germline ends. Looked up from germline, CDR1 is LNHDA and CDR2 is SQIVND (reference sequence). The CDR3 covers 12 residues. CDR3 region: CASSYSNTEAFF. CDR3 bases: TGTGCCAGTAGTTACTCGAACACTGAAGCTTTCTTT.

The genes are TRBV29-1 and TRBJ1-2; TRBD1 matches at 7 bases. The CDR3 spans 13 residues. Germline-derived CDR1 and CDR2 are SQVTM and ANQGSEA. Losses at the gene ends were 7 bases for V and 3 bases for J; bases not matched to a gene: 8. The DNA of the CDR3 is TGCAGCGCTATACAGGGGAGTTACTATGGCTACACCTTC. Its protein product is CSAIQGSYYGYTF.

The chain couples TRBV7-9 to TRBJ2-1, with D unclear. The germline V gene has CDR1 SEHNR and CDR2 FQNEAQ (reference sequence). V was pared by 3 bases and J by 1 base, with 10 bases between. CDR3 length equals 15 residues. The CDR3 DNA sequence: TGTGCCAGCAGCTTGAGCCCCAAATCCTACAATGAGCAGTTCTTC. Translated, it gives CASSLSPKSYNEQFF.

The chain combines TRBV28 with TRBJ1-4; D uncertain. V dropped 1 base and J dropped 3 bases, with 9 bases sitting between them. The CDR3 totals 15 residues. Germline assignment: CDR1 MDHEN and CDR2 SYDVKM. In DNA, the CDR3 is TGTGCCAGCAGTTTATTGAGGAAACCTAATGAAAAACTGTTTTTT. Translation: CASSLLRKPNEKLFF.

The chain joins TRBV7-8 to TRBJ1-4; a possible D gene is TRBD1 (5 bases). This CDR3 has 14 residues. V shed 1 base and J shed 8 bases, with 11 bases lying between them. The germline V gene has CDR1 SGHVS and CDR2 FQNEAQ. The CDR3 loop reads CASSLGDSEEKLFF. The CDR3 DNA reads as TGTGCCAGCAGCTTAGGAGACAGTGAAGAAAAACTGTTTTTT.

This clone was observed a single time. The rearrangement uses TRBV29-1 and TRBJ1-1, with D hard to call. V was clipped by 7 bases and J by 3 bases, with 12 bases between them. The CDR3 totals 12 residues. Germline V lookup: CDR1 SQVTM, CDR2 ANQGSEA. As DNA, the CDR3 is TGCAGCGCGGACCCTCAGGACACTGAAGCTTTCTTT. This translates into CSADPQDTEAFF.

The chain carries TRBV7-9 and TRBJ2-1; TRBD2 agrees at 9 bases. Germline V CDR1 and CDR2: SEHNR, FQNEAQ (reference sequence). The CDR3 has 16 amino acids. J was trimmed by 2 bases and V by 4 bases; bases with no gene match: 6. CDR3 sequence reads: CASSSPGTSTYNEQFF. The CDR3, as DNA: TGTGCCAGCAGCTCCCCCGGGACTAGCACCTACAATGAGCAGTTCTTC.

This chain links TRBV27 with TRBJ2-7, with 9 bases identical to TRBD2. Per the germline V gene, CDR1 is MNHEY and CDR2 is SMNVEV (reference sequence). V shed 5 bases, J shed 4 bases, and the junction held 9 bases outside the gene matches. The CDR3 spans 15 residues. The CDR3 is CASSTWAGGRYEQYF. The CDR3 nucleotides read TGTGCCAGCAGTACATGGGCGGGAGGGCGGTACGAGCAGTACTTC.

CDR3 bases: TGTGCCAGCAGCTTGGGGACTTCTGGAGAGCCCCAGCATTTT. Translated, it gives CASSLGTSGEPQHF. V usage is TRBV5-6 and J usage is TRBJ1-5; no firm D call. The CDR3 loop spans 14 amino acids. The V and J ends lost 0 bases and 8 bases respectively, with 12 bases between them. In germline, CDR1 is SGHDT, CDR2 YYEEEE.

This chain connects TRBV13 to TRBJ1-2, with TRBD1 matching 9 bases. The CDR3 totals 15 residues. Germline trimming cut 0 bases from V and 4 bases from J; bases unmatched to any gene: 3. Looked up from germline, CDR1 is PRHDT and CDR2 is FYEKMQ (reference sequence). Here the CDR3 reads CASSLGGTGSYGYTF. The CDR3, as DNA: TGTGCCAGCAGCTTAGGGGGGACAGGGAGCTATGGCTACACCTTC.

The chain links TRBV19 to TRBJ2-7; D gene unclear. This CDR3 is built from 13 residues. The germline gives CDR1 LNHDA, CDR2 SQIVND (reference sequence). V was clipped by 3 bases and J by 6 bases, with 12 bases between them. The CDR3 region is CASSITPFSEQYF. CDR3 bases: TGTGCCAGTAGTATTACCCCCTTCAGCGAGCAGTACTTC.

The chain is built from TRBV5-5 and TRBJ2-1; 8 bases are shared with TRBD2. Germline V lookup: CDR1 SGHKS, CDR2 YYEKEE (reference sequence). J gave up 5 bases and V 2 bases, and 12 bases lay outside the gene matches. CDR3 length: 17 residues. The CDR3 here is CASSFPPGTRDDNEQFF. The DNA of the CDR3 is TGTGCCAGCAGCTTCCCCCCCGGGACTAGGGATGACAATGAGCAGTTCTTC. The full variable domain, completed using reference TRBV5-5 and TRBJ2-1, is DAGVTQSPTHLIKTRGQQVTLRCSPISGHKSVSWYQQVLGQGPQFIFQYYEKEERGRGNFPDRFSARQFPNYSSELNVNALLLGDSALYLCASSFPPGTRDDNEQFFGPGTRLTVL.